A single sample is the source of the 30 T cell receptor beta chains below, sequenced in a study of molecular identifiers for immune sequencing clone quantification. TCRdb re-analysed the PCR reads in MiXCR, keeping a single row per CDR3 protein. The data contain 300,000 to 400,000 distinct CDR3 sequences, roughly 24% of them seen just once; the ten biggest clones take up around 0.7%. Source material: naive CD8+ T cells from blood, with Jurkat cell RNA spiked in. Subset indicated: FACS-sorted CD8+CD4-CCR7+CD45RA+ naive T cells. The receptors derive from a human donor in good health. Some libraries in this study had Jurkat cell RNA spiked in.

The sample holds many counts of this clonotype. The gene calls are TRBV29-1 and TRBJ1-5, with D perhaps matching TRBD1 (5 bases). From germline, CDR1 is SQVTM and CDR2 ANQGSEA. V was pared by 5 bases and J by 2 bases, with 10 bases between. This CDR3 comprises 13 residues. For the CDR3, the DNA is TGCAGCGTTCTTCCGGGGGGCAATCAGCCCCAGCATTTT. It translates to CSVLPGGNQPQHF.

This clonotype was seen only a few times. The chain carries TRBV7-2 and TRBJ2-6, with 12 bases fitting TRBD1. This CDR3 contains 18 residues. Germline V lookup: CDR1 SGHTA, CDR2 FQGNSA. Trimming removed 1 base from V and 0 bases from J; junction bases left unmatched: 1. The DNA for the CDR3 is TGTGCCAGCAGCTTAGAGGGACAGGGGGCCTCTGGGGCCAACGTCCTGACTTTC. This sequence encodes CASSLEGQGASGANVLTF.

This clonotype was detected ten times or more. The chain has TRBV4-1 and TRBJ1-5; D is ambiguous. This CDR3 is built from 15 residues. Germline CDR1 MGHRA, CDR2 YSYEKL. The V and J ends lost 5 bases and 0 bases respectively, with 11 bases between them. CDR3 amino acids: CASSTGANSNQPQHF. The CDR3 DNA reads TGCGCCAGCAGCACCGGAGCAAATAGCAATCAGCCCCAGCATTTT.

The CDR3 bases are TGTGCCAGCAGCGCCCGGGGACTAGCGGATTCCTACGAGCAGTACTTC. As protein: CASSARGLADSYEQYF. The gene calls are TRBV7-9 and TRBJ2-7; 11 bases agree with TRBD2. Germline lookup yields CDR1 SEHNR and CDR2 FQNEAQ (reference sequence). The length of the CDR3 is 16 residues. J was trimmed by 1 base and V by 5 bases; bases with no gene match: 7.

Note on this clonotype: At one boundary the junction diverges from the germline segment, which might be a read error. The V call is TRBV7-9, the J call TRBJ1-6, with D uncertain. Per germline, CDR1 SEHNR and CDR2 FQNEAQ (reference sequence). The CDR3 extends over 12 amino acids. CDR3 protein: CASSLDSSRLHF. The CDR3, as DNA: TGTGCCAGCAGCTTAGATTCCTCACGCCTCCACTTT.

The chain recombines TRBV14 with TRBJ2-2, with unresolved D. Trimming removed 8 bases at V and 3 bases at J, with 19 bases between. The CDR3 covers 16 residues. Germline V gene lookup returns CDR1 SGHDN and CDR2 FVKESK. This CDR3 reads CASSQSIAFHTGELFF. The CDR3 DNA reads TGTGCCAGCTCGCAGTCAATAGCCTTTCACACCGGGGAGCTGTTTTTT. Supplemented by reference TRBV14 and TRBJ2-2, the full variable domain reads EAGVTQFPSHSVIEKGQTVTLRCDPISGHDNLYWYRRVMGKEIKFLLHFVKESKQDESGMPNNRFLAERTGGTYSTLKVQPAELEDSGVYFCASSQSIAFHTGELFFGEGSRLTVL.

This rearrangement joins TRBV3-1 to TRBJ2-7; 9 nucleotides line up with TRBD1. With V trimmed by 1 base and J by 7 bases, 5 bases remained unmatched. This CDR3 contains 14 residues. CDR1 LGHDT and CDR2 YNNKEL come from the germline V gene (reference sequence). The chain's CDR3 is CASSQVDRGWEQYF. CDR3 nucleotides: TGTGCCAGCAGCCAAGTCGACAGGGGGTGGGAGCAGTACTTC.

This chain joins TRBV5-6 and TRBJ1-5, with a weak D call TRBD1 (5 bases). Germline V lookup: CDR1 SGHDT, CDR2 YYEEEE. Deletions cut 7 bases from V and 0 bases from J, with 23 bases between. CDR3 length equals 18 residues. The CDR3 region is CASGYGPQDQYSNQPQHF. CDR3 DNA: TGTGCCAGCGGCTATGGCCCACAGGACCAATATAGCAATCAGCCCCAGCATTTT.

This sequence joins TRBV11-3 and TRBJ1-5; 7 bases match TRBD1. CDR3 length: 14 amino acids. The V gene end was trimmed by 5 bases and the J gene end by 6 bases; junction bases not matched to a gene: 7. CDR1 is SGHNT and CDR2 is YENEEA in the germline V gene. This CDR3 reads CASSRDSLVQPQHF. DNA of the CDR3: TGTGCCAGCAGCCGGGACAGTTTAGTTCAGCCCCAGCATTTT.

This clonotype was counted many times. The chain employs TRBV5-5 and TRBJ2-3; tentative D call: TRBD2 (6 bases). The germline CDR1 and CDR2 sequences are SGHKS and YYEKEE (reference sequence). The length of the CDR3 is 16 residues. The V gene lost 4 bases and the J gene lost 3 bases, with 18 bases spanning the gap. CDR3 residues: CASSMGWGEETDTQYF. DNA of the CDR3: TGTGCCAGCAGCATGGGATGGGGGGAGGAGACAGATACGCAGTATTTT.

The chain recombines TRBV20-1 with TRBJ2-7, with 9 bases lining up with TRBD1. V dropped 6 bases and J dropped 0; count of bases not matched to a gene: 9. The CDR3 has 15 residues. Germline V gives CDR1 DFQATT, CDR2 SNEGSKA (reference sequence). DNA of the CDR3: TGCAGTGCGAGGGACAGGGAAACGGTCTCCTACGAGCAGTACTTC. Translated, it gives CSARDRETVSYEQYF.

The J gene is TRBJ1-5, the V gene TRBV20-1, with D possibly matching TRBD1 (6 bases). The V end was cut by 6 bases, the J end by 0 bases, with 15 bases between. CDR1 is DFQATT, CDR2 SNEGSKA, per germline (reference sequence). This CDR3 contains 15 residues. DNA for the CDR3: TGCAGTGCGTACCCCCGGGGACATAGCAATCAGCCCCAGCATTTT. Protein product: CSAYPRGHSNQPQHF.

A note on this clonotype: One junction end disagrees with the germline gene, perhaps due to a read error. This chain joins TRBV5-3 and TRBJ2-7; TRBD1 is a possible D gene (5 bases). TRBV5-3 is an ORF for which the function is uncertain. The CDR3 length is 16 residues. The CDR3 DNA follows: TGTGCCAGCAGCTCCCAGGGAATTCCCAATACGGACGAGCAGTACTTC. Translating it yields CASSSQGIPNTDEQYF.

This clonotype turned up a few times. The gene calls are TRBV3-1 and TRBJ2-1; no definite D call. CDR1 and CDR2 (germline): LGHDT, YNNKEL (reference sequence). This CDR3 is 12 amino acids long. Trimming stripped 1 base from V and 7 bases from J, with 5 bases between. The CDR3 nucleotides are TGTGCCAGCAGCCAAGTGGGAAATGAGCAGTTCTTC. Protein: CASSQVGNEQFF.

This clonotype was recorded once. This sequence may be a read error, since a much larger clone differs from it by one base. The CDR3 DNA sequence: TGTGCCAGCAGTCACACCCTGGGAGGGGCCTACGTCCTGACTTTC. Translated, it gives CASSHTLGGAYVLTF. The chain recombines TRBV7-9 with TRBJ2-6; 7 bases are a match to TRBD2. Germline CDR1 and CDR2: SEHNR and FQNEAQ (reference sequence). This CDR3 has 15 amino acids.

The chain carries TRBV7-9 and TRBJ1-1; the D is unclear. The ends were cut back, 5 bases at V and 6 bases at J, with 10 bases in the middle. CDR3 size: 12 residues. The germline V gene encodes CDR1 SEHNR and CDR2 FQNEAQ (reference sequence). The CDR3 loop is CASSQIQPEAFF. The CDR3 region has the DNA TGTGCCAGCAGCCAGATTCAACCTGAAGCTTTCTTT.

About this clonotype itself: A junction boundary mismatches the germline segment, possibly from a read error. This chain joins TRBV28 and TRBJ2-7; TRBD2 agrees at 12 bases. The CDR3 is 16 amino acids. The germline V gene has CDR1 MDHEN and CDR2 SYDVKM. CDR3 in amino acids: CSSSTGLAGPSYEQYF. CDR3 nucleotide sequence: TGTTCCAGCAGTACTGGACTAGCGGGGCCCTCCTACGAGCAGTACTTC.

This clonotype was detected many times. This chain uses TRBV28 with TRBJ1-1; tentatively, D is TRBD1 (6 bases). CDR1 and CDR2 from the germline V gene are MDHEN and SYDVKM. This CDR3 region has 13 residues. V lost 4 bases, J lost 5 bases, and 11 bases lay in between. CDR3 sequence reads: CASSSGEKTEAFF. Here the CDR3 DNA reads TGTGCCAGCAGTTCAGGGGAGAAGACTGAAGCTTTCTTT.

This clonotype was recorded at least ten times. V gene TRBV29-1 combines with J gene TRBJ2-7; either TRBD1 or TRBD2 may supply D (5 bases each). The CDR3 spans 11 residues. The V end was cut by 4 bases, the J end by 4 bases, with 8 bases between. Germline V gives CDR1 SQVTM, CDR2 ANQGSEA. The CDR3 sequence: CSVGDGYEQYF. The DNA for the CDR3 is TGCAGCGTTGGGGACGGTTACGAGCAGTACTTC.

This clonotype was seen more than once but under ten times. V gene TRBV6-5 combines with J gene TRBJ2-7; no firm D call. V was trimmed by 0 bases and J by 2 bases, leaving 5 bases between them. The germline V gene has CDR1 MNHEY and CDR2 SVGAGI. The CDR3 consists of 13 residues. This chain's CDR3 is CASSYSVTYEQYF. For the CDR3, the DNA is TGTGCCAGCAGTTACTCTGTGACCTACGAGCAGTACTTC.

This clonotype was observed a handful of times. J is TRBJ2-7 and V is TRBV6-5; 7 nucleotides match TRBD1. V was pared by 0 bases and J by 2 bases, with 7 bases of the junction left unmatched. Germline V lookup: CDR1 MNHEY, CDR2 SVGAGI. This CDR3 spans 16 amino acids. The CDR3 DNA is TGTGCCAGCAGTTACTCGATAGGTCAGGGGGCCTACGAGCAGTACTTC. This translates into CASSYSIGQGAYEQYF.

On this clonotype: A much bigger clone sits one base away, suggesting this may be a read error. The CDR3 DNA reads TGTGCCAGCAGCCACTCTGCGGGGGTGAACACTGAAGCTTTCTTT. This sequence encodes CASSHSAGVNTEAFF. The chain carries TRBV28 and TRBJ1-1, with TRBD1 as a possible D gene (5 bases). Germline loops: CDR1 MDHEN, CDR2 SYDVKM. The CDR3 covers 15 residues. Trimming left V 6 bases short and J 0 bases short, with 14 bases between. Drawing the rest from reference TRBV28 and TRBJ1-1, the complete variable domain is DVKVTQSSRYLVKRTGEKVFLECVQDMDHENMFWYRQDPGLGLRLIYFSYDVKMKEKGDIPEGYSVSREKKERFSLILESASTNQTSMYLCASSHSAGVNTEAFFGQGTRLTVV.

The V gene is TRBV7-8, the J gene TRBJ2-3, with a weak D call TRBD1 (6 bases). The germline V gene encodes CDR1 SGHVS and CDR2 FQNEAQ. Trimming removed 4 bases from V and 9 bases from J, with 17 bases in between. The CDR3 length is 14 residues. CDR3 in DNA: TGTGCCAGCAGCTCACAGGGCTGGGGAGAGACGCAGTATTTT. Its protein is CASSSQGWGETQYF.

V gene TRBV9 combines with J gene TRBJ2-7; D unresolved. The CDR3 runs 14 residues. With 0 bases removed from V and 1 base from J, the gap between germline ends came to 8 bases. In germline, CDR1 is SGDLS, CDR2 YYNGEE. The CDR3 sequence is CASSVDSQSYEQYF. As DNA, the CDR3 is TGTGCCAGCAGCGTAGACAGCCAATCCTACGAGCAGTACTTC.

This clonotype was seen at least ten times. The chain joins TRBV7-8 to TRBJ2-6; no clear D. The CDR3 sequence is 13 residues long. Trimming pared 2 bases from V and 6 bases from J, leaving 5 bases between. Germline-derived CDR1 and CDR2 are SGHVS and FQNEAQ. The CDR3 loop is CASSLYAANVLTF. The CDR3 DNA sequence: TGTGCCAGCAGCTTATATGCGGCCAACGTCCTGACTTTC. Together with reference TRBV7-8 and TRBJ2-6, the CDR3 gives the full variable domain: GAGVSQSPRYKVAKRGQDVALRCDPISGHVSLFWYQQALGQGPEFLTYFQNEAQLDKSGLPSDRFFAERPEGSVSTLKIQRTQQEDSAVYLCASSLYAANVLTFGAGSRLTVL.

A remark on this clonotype: A much bigger clone sits one base away, suggesting this may be a read error. This sequence joins TRBV15 and TRBJ2-3; 7 bases agree with TRBD1. Germline CDR1 is LNHNV and CDR2 is YYDKDF (reference sequence). The CDR3 runs 15 residues. CDR3 nucleotides: TGTGCCACCAGCAGGACAGGGCGAATCACAAATACGCAGTATTTT. This codes for CATSRTGRITNTQYF.

This clonotype was seen many times. The chain has TRBV12-3 or TRBV12-4 and TRBJ1-2; maybe TRBD1 (5 bases). This CDR3 comprises 16 residues. The V end lost 6 bases, the J end lost 7 bases, and 24 bases lay between the germline ends. CDR3 in amino acids: CASSQFRHVGVPGYTF. Here the CDR3 DNA reads TGTGCCAGCAGCCAGTTTAGGCACGTAGGGGTTCCTGGCTACACCTTC.

This rearrangement joins TRBV7-9 to TRBJ2-1, with a weak D call TRBD1 (5 bases). The germline gives CDR1 SEHNR, CDR2 FQNEAQ (reference sequence). This CDR3 has 13 amino acids. Trimming left V 1 base short and J 9 bases short, with 10 bases between. The CDR3 DNA is TGTGCCAGCAGCTTAGAAGGGGCCGCTGAGCAGTTCTTC. Amino acids: CASSLEGAAEQFF.

This clonotype was observed at least ten times. The V call is TRBV4-2, the J call TRBJ1-4; D possibly corresponds to TRBD1 (5 bases). V was trimmed by 4 bases and J by 12 bases, leaving 15 bases between them. There are 13 residues in the CDR3. CDR1 is LGHNA, CDR2 YNFKEQ, per germline. CDR3 sequence: CASSRGMGEELFF. The CDR3 DNA sequence: TGTGCCAGCAGCCGAGGCATGGGGGAGGAACTGTTTTTT.

The chain uses TRBV7-8 and TRBJ1-4; TRBD1 matches 7 bases. The CDR3 runs 18 residues. J was trimmed by 3 bases and V by 6 bases; bases with no gene match: 16. Germline CDR1 and CDR2: SGHVS and FQNEAQ. CDR3 loop: CASRGSGTGTASNEKLFF. The DNA for the CDR3 is TGTGCCAGCAGGGGGTCGGGCACCGGGACAGCTTCTAATGAAAAACTGTTTTTT.